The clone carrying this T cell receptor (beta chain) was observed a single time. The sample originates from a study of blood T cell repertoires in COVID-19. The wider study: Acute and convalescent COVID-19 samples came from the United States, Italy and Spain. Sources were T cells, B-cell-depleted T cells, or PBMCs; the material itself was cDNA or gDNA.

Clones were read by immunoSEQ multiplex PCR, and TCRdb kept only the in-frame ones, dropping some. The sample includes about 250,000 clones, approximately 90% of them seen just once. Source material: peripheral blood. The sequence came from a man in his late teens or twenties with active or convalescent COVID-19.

The CDR3 spells CASSPPGGGGYTF. The CDR3 bases are TGTGCCAGCAGTCCCCCCGGGGGGGGTGGCTACACCTTC. The rearrangement links TRBV7-3 to TRBJ1-2, with a possible D match to TRBD1 (5 bases). CDR1 SGHTA and CDR2 FQGTGA come from the germline V gene. This CDR3 is 13 amino acids long. V dropped 6 bases and J dropped 7 bases, with 15 bases sitting between them.